The T cell receptor (beta chain) described here comes from a study of cytomegalovirus exposure and HLA in healthy donors. Study at large: A prior study identified approximately 110 million unique TCR beta sequences from 150 million to 200 million T cells.

Whole-study results and caveats: A previous analysis found most TCR beta V segments productive roughly 87% or roughly 30% of the time. What a later analysis reportedly showed was that an Asian-associated ancestry cluster had fewer N-insertions than the approximately 700-donor mean.

PCR used 60 Vbeta primers and 13 Jbeta primers. TCRdb's table, derived via immunoSEQ multiplex PCR, lists solely in-frame clones and lacks some. Its table records 60,000 to 70,000 clones. V was pared by 9 bases and J by 0 bases, with 7 bases of the junction left unmatched. The germline V gene has CDR1 MGHRA and CDR2 YSYEKL. CDR3 length equals 14 residues. Comment on this clone: Its antigen is unidentified.

The sequencing input was PBMCs. This TCR was sampled from a man aged 30 to 45 in good health and CMV-seropositive. This chain links TRBV4-1 with TRBJ1-2; 7 bases are a match to TRBD1. The CDR3 region is CASGAQGANYGYTF. The CDR3 DNA reads TGCGCCAGTGGTGCCCAGGGGGCTAACTATGGCTACACCTTC.